This T cell receptor (beta chain) was recorded in a study of T cell responses to AZD1222 COVID-19 vaccine. Germline CDR1 is SNHLY and CDR2 is FYNNEI. Trimming pared 6 bases from V and 5 bases from J, leaving 14 bases between. This CDR3 comprises 13 residues. Assay: immunoSEQ multiplex PCR; the TCRdb copy retains only in-frame clones and omits some. The data contain roughly 150,000 clones, around 93% of them singletons. This receptor was obtained from an adult in good health. The J gene is TRBJ2-7, the V gene TRBV2; a weak D match, TRBD2 (6 bases). This sample comprised peripheral blood, obtained on day 0 of AZD1222 vaccination. CDR3 region: CASRQSGWDEQYF. CDR3 sequence (DNA): TGTGCCAGCAGACAGAGCGGGTGGGACGAGCAGTACTTC. Filled out from reference TRBV2 and TRBJ2-7, the complete variable domain reads EPEVTQTPSHQVTQMGQEVILRCVPISNHLYFYWYRQILGQKVEFLVSFYNNEISEKSEIFDDQFSVERPDGSNFTLKIRSTKLEDSAMYFCASRQSGWDEQYFGPGTRLTVT.